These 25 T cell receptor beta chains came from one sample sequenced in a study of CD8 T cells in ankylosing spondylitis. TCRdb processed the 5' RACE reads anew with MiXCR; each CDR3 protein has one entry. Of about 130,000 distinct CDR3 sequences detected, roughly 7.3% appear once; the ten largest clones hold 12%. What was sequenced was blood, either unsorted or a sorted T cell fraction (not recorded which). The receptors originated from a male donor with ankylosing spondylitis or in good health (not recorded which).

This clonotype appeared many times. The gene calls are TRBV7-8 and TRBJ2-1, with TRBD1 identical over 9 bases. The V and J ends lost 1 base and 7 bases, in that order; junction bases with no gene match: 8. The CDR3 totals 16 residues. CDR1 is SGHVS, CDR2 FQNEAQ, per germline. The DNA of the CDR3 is TGTGCCAGCAGCTTAGTAACAGGGGGCTTTGAAAATGAGCAGTTCTTC. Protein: CASSLVTGGFENEQFF.

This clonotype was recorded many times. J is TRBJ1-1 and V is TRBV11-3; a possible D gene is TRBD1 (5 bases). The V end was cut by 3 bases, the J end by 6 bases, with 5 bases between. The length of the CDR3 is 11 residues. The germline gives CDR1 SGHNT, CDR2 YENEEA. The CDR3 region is CASSLGAEAFF. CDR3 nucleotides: TGTGCCAGCAGCTTGGGGGCTGAAGCTTTCTTT. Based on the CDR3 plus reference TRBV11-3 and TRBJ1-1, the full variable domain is EAGVVQSPRYKIIEKKQPVAFWCNPISGHNTLYWYLQNLGQGPELLIRYENEEAVDDSQLPKDRFSAERLKGVDSTLKIQPAELGDSAVYLCASSLGAEAFFGQGTRLTVV.

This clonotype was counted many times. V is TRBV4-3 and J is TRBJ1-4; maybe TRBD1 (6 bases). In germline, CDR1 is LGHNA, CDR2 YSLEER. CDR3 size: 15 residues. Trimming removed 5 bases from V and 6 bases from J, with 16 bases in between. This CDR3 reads CASSYYGTSDEKLFF. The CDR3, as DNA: TGCGCCAGCAGCTATTACGGGACATCGGATGAAAAACTGTTTTTT.

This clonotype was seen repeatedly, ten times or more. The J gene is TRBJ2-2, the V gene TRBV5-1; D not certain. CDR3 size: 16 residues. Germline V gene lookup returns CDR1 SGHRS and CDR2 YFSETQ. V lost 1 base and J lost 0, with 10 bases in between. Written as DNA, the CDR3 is TGCGCCAGCAGCTTGCCCGGCCTTTCGAACACCGGGGAGCTGTTTTTT. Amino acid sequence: CASSLPGLSNTGELFF.

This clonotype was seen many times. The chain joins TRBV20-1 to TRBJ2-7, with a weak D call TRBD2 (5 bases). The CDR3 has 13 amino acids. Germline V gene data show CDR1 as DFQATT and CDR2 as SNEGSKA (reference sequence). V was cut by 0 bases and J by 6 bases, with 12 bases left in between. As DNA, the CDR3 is TGCAGTGCTAGAGATGGGCTAGCTGGCGAGCAGTACTTC. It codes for CSARDGLAGEQYF.

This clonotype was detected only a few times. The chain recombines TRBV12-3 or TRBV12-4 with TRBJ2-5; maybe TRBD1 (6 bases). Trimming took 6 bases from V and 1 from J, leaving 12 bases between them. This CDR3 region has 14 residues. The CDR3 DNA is TGTGCCAGCAGGGAGCAGGGGATCCAAGAGACCCAGTACTTC. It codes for CASREQGIQETQYF.

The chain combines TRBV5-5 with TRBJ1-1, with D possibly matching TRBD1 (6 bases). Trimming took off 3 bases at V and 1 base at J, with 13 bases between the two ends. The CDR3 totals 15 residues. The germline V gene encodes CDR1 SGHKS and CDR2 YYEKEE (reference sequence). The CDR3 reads CASSSQGGGNTEAFF. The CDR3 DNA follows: TGTGCCAGCAGCTCACAGGGCGGGGGGAACACTGAAGCTTTCTTT.

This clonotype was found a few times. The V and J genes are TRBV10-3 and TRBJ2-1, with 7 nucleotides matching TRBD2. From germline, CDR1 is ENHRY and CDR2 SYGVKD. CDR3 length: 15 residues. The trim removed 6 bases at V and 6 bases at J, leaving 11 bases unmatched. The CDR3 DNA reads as TGTGCCATCAGCGCCTTTGCGGGAGATAGCAATGAGCAGTTCTTC. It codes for CAISAFAGDSNEQFF.

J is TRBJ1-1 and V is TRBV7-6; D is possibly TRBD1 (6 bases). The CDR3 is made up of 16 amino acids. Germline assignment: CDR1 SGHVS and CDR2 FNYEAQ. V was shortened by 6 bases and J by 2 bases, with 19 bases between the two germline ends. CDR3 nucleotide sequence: TGTGCCAGCAGGTCAATACGGACAGCGCCCAACACTGAAGCTTTCTTT. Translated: CASRSIRTAPNTEAFF.

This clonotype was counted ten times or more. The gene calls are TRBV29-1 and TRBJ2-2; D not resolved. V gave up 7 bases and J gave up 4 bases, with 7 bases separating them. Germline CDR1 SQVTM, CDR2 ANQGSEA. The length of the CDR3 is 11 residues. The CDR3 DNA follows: TGCAGCGGCGAATCCACCGGGGAGCTGTTTTTT. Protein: CSGESTGELFF.

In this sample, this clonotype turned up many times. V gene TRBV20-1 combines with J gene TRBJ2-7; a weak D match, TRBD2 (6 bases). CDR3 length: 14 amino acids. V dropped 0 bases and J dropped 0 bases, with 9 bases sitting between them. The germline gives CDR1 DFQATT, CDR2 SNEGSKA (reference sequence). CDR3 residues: CSARDGGVSYEQYF. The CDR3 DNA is TGCAGTGCTAGAGATGGAGGGGTCTCCTACGAGCAGTACTTC.

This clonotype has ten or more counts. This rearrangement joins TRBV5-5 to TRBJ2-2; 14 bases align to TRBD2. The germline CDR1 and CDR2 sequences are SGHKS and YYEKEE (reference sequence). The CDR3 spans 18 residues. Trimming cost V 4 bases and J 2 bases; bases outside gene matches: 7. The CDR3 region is CASSIGLAGGPNTGELFF. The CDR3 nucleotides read TGTGCCAGCAGCATCGGACTAGCGGGGGGTCCTAACACCGGGGAGCTGTTTTTT.

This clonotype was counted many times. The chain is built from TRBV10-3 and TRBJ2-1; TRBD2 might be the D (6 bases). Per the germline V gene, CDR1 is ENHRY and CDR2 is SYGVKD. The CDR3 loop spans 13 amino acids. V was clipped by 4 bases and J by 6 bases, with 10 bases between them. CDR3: CAISGDGGNEQFF. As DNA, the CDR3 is TGTGCCATCAGTGGGGACGGGGGCAATGAGCAGTTCTTC.

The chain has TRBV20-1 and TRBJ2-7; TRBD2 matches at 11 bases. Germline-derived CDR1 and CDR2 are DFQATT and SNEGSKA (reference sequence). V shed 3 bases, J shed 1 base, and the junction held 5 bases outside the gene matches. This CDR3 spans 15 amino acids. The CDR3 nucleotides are TGCAGTGCTAGGGGGAGACTAGCGGGGTCCTACGAGCAGTACTTC. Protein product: CSARGRLAGSYEQYF.

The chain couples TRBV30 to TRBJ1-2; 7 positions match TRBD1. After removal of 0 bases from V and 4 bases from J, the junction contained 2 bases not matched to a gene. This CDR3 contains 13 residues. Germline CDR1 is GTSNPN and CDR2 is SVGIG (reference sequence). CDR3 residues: CAWSVKGAYGYTF. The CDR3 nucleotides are TGTGCCTGGAGTGTGAAGGGGGCCTATGGCTACACCTTC.

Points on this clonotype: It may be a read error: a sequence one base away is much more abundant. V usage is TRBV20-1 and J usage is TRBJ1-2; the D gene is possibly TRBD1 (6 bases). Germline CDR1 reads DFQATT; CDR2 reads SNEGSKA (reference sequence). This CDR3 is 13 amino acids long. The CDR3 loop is CSARYREIYGYPF. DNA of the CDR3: TGCAGTGCCCGGTACAGGGAGATATATGGCTACCCCTTC.

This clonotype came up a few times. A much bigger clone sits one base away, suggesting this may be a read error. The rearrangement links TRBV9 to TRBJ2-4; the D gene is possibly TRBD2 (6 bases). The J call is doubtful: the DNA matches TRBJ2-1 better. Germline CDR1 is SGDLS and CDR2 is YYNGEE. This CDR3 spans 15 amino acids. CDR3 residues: CASSATLSAGNIQFF. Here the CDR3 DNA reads TGTGCCAGCAGCGCAACACTATCGGCGGGAAACATTCAGTTCTTC.

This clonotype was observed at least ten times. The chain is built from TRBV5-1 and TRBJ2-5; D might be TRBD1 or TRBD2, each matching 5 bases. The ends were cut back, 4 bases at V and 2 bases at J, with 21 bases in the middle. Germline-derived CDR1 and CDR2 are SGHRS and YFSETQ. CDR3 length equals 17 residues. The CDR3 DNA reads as TGCGCCAGCAGCCAGAGTGGTCGGGGCGGATTGCAAGAGACCCAGTACTTC. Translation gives CASSQSGRGGLQETQYF.

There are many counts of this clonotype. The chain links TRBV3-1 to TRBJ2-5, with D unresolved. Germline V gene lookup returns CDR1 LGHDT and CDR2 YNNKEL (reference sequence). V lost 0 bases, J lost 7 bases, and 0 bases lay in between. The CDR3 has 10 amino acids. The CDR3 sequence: CASSQETQYF. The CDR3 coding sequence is TGTGCCAGCAGCCAAGAGACCCAGTACTTC.

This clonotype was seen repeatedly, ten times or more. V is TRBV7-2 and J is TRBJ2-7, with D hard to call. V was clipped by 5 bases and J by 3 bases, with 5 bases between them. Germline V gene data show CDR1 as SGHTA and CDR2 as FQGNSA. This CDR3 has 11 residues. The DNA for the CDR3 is TGTGCCAGCAGCGTGAACTACGAGCAGTACTTC. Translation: CASSVNYEQYF.

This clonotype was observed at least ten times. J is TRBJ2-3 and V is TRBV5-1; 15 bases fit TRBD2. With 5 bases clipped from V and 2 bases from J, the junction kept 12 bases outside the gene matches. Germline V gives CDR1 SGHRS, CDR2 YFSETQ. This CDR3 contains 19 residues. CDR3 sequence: CASRRRGTSGGLSTDTQYF. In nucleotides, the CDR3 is TGCGCCAGCAGACGGCGCGGGACTAGCGGGGGGCTCTCCACAGATACGCAGTATTTT.

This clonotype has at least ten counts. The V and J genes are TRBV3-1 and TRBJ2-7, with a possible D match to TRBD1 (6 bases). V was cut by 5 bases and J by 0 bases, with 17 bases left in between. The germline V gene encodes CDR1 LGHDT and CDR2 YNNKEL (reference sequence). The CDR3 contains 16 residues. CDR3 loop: CASSYNRVRHSYEQYF. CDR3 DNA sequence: TGTGCCAGCAGCTACAACAGGGTCCGACACTCCTACGAGCAGTACTTC.

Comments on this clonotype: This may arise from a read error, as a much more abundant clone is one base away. CDR3 sequence: CASSSSGAQETQYF. CDR3 sequence (DNA): TGTGCCAGCAGCTCTTCGGGGGCCCAAGAGACCCAGTACTTC. The gene calls are TRBV7-9 and TRBJ2-5; the D call may be TRBD1 or TRBD2 (6 bases each). From germline, CDR1 is SEHNR and CDR2 FQNEAQ (reference sequence). Trimming shortened V by 4 bases and J by 1 base, and 10 bases separated the two germline ends. The CDR3 extends over 14 amino acids.

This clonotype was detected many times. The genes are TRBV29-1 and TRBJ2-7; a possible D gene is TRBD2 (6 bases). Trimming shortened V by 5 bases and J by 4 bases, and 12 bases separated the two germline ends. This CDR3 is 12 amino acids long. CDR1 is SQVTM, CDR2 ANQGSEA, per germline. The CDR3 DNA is TGCAGCGTTACCCCCGGGGGATACGAGCAGTACTTC. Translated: CSVTPGGYEQYF.

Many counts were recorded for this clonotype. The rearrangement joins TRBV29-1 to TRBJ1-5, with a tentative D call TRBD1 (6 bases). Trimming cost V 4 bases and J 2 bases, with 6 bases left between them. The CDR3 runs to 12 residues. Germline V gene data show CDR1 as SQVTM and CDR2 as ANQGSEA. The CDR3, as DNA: TGCAGCGTTGCAGGGGGCAATCAGCCCCAGCATTTT. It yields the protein CSVAGGNQPQHF.